The present entry profiles one T cell receptor (beta chain) with its context. Its antigen remains unidentified. The CDR3 length is 13 residues. The germline gives CDR1 SGHRS, CDR2 YFSETQ. Between the trimmed V and J ends, which lost 4 bases and 4 bases, there was a span of 11 bases. The sample belongs to a study of pediatric ulcerative colitis. Clones were read by immunoSEQ multiplex PCR, and TCRdb kept only the in-frame ones, dropping some. This repertoire shows more than 12,000 clones, over 80% found once; its top ten account for less than 1%. Whole-study results and caveats: Blood-rectal clonal overlap within each person was significantly higher in ulcerative colitis patients than controls.

V is TRBV5-1 and J is TRBJ1-1; D is perhaps TRBD1 (5 bases). The receptor was isolated from a boy aged 5-17 years with moderate ulcerative colitis. Sequenced material: blood. CDR3 in DNA: TGCGCCAGCAGCGAGGGGAGTGGCACTGAAGCTTTCTTT. Translation: CASSEGSGTEAFF. Together with reference TRBV5-1 and TRBJ1-1, the CDR3 gives the full variable domain: KAGVTQTPRYLIKTRGQQVTLSCSPISGHRSVSWYQQTPGQGLQFLFEYFSETQRNKGNFPGRFSGRQFSNSRSEMNVSTLELGDSALYLCASSEGSGTEAFFGQGTRLTVV.